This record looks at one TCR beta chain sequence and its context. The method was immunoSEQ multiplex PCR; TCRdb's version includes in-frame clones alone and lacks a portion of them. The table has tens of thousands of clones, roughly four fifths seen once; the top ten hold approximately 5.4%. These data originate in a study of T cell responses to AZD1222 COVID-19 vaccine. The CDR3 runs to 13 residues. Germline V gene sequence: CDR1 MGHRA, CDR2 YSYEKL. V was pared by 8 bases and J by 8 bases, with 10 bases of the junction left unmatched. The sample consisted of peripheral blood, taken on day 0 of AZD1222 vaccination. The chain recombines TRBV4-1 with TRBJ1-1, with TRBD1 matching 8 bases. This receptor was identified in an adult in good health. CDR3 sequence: CASGRQGAGEAFF. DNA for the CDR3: TGCGCCAGCGGGAGGCAGGGGGCCGGAGAAGCTTTCTTT.